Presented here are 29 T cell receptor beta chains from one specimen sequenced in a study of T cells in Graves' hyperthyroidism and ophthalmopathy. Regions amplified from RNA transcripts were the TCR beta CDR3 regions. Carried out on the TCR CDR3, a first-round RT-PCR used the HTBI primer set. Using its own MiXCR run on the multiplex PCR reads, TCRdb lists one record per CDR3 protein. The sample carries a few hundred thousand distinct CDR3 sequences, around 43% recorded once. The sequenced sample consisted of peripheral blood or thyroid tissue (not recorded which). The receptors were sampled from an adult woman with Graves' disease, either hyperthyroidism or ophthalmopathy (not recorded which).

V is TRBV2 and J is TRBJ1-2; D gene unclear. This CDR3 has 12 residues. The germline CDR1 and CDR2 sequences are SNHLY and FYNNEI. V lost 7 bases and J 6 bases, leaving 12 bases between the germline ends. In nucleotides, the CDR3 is TGTGCCAGCAATCTGTGGCAGAATGGCTACACCTTC. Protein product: CASNLWQNGYTF.

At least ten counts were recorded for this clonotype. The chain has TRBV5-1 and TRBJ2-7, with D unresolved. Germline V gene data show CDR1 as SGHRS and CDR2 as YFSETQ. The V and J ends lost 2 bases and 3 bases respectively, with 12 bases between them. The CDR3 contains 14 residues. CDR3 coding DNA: TGCGCCAGCAGCTTAAATGACTTGCTCTACGAGCAGTACTTC. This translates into CASSLNDLLYEQYF.

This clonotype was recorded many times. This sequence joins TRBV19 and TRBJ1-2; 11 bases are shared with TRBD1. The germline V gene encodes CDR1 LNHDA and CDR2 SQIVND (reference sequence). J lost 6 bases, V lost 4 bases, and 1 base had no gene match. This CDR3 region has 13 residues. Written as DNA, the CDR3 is TGTGCCAGTAGTAGGACAGGGGGCGATGGCTACACCTTC. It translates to CASSRTGGDGYTF. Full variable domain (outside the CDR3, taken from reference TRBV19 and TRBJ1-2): DGGITQSPKYLFRKEGQNVTLSCEQNLNHDAMYWYRQDPGQGLRLIYYSQIVNDFQKGDIAEGYSVSREKKESFPLTVTSAQKNPTAFYLCASSRTGGDGYTFGSGTRLTVV.

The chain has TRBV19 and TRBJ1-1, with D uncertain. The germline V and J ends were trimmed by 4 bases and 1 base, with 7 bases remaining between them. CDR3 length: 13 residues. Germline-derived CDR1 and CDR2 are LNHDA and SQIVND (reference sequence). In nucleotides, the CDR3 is TGTGCCAGTAGTACGGCCCCGAACACTGAAGCTTTCTTT. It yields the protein CASSTAPNTEAFF.

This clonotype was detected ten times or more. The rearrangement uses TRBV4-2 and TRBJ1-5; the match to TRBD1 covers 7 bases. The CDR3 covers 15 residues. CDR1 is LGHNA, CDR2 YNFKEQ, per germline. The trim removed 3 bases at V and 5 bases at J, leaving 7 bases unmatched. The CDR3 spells CASSQNDREDQPQHF. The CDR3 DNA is TGTGCCAGCAGCCAGAACGACAGGGAGGATCAGCCCCAGCATTTT.

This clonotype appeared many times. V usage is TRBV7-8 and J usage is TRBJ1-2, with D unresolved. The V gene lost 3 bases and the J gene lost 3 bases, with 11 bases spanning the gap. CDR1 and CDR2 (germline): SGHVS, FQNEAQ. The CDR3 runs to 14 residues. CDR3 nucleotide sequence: TGTGCCAGCAGCTTGGTAGGATCCGACTATGGCTACACCTTC. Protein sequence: CASSLVGSDYGYTF.

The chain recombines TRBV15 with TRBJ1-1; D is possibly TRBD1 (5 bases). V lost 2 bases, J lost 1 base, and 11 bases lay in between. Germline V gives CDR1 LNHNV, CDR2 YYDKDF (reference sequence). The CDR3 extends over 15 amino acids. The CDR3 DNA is TGTGCCACCAGCAGATCAGGACACGGGAACACTGAAGCTTTCTTT. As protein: CATSRSGHGNTEAFF.

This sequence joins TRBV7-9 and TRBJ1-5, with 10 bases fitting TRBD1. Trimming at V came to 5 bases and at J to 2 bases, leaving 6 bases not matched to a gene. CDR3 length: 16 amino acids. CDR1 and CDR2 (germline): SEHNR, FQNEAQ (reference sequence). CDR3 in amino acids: CASSPGQGGGNQPQHF. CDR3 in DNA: TGTGCCAGCAGCCCCGGACAGGGGGGCGGCAATCAGCCCCAGCATTTT. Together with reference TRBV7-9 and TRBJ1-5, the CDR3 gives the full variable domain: DTGVSQNPRHKITKRGQNVTFRCDPISEHNRLYWYRQTLGQGPEFLTYFQNEAQLEKSRLLSDRFSAERPKGSFSTLEIQRTEQGDSAMYLCASSPGQGGGNQPQHFGDGTRLSIL.

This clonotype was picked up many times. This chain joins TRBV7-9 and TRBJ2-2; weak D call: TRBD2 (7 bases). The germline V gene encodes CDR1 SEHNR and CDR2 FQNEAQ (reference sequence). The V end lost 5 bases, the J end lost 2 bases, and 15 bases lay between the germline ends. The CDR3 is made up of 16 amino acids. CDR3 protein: CASSHSGGGNTGELFF. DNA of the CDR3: TGTGCCAGCAGCCACTCGGGGGGCGGAAACACCGGGGAGCTGTTTTTT.

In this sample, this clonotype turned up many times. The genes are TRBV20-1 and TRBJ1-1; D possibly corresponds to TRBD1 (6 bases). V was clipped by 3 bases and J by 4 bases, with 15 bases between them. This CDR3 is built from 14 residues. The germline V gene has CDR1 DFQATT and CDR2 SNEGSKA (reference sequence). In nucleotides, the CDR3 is TGCAGTGCTAGGCTAGGGGGGCCCGCCACTGAAGCTTTCTTT. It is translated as CSARLGGPATEAFF.

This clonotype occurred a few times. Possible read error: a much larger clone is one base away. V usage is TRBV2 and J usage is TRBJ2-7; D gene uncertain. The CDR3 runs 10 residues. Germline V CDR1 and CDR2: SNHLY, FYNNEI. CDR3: CGSSPYEQYF. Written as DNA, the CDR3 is TGTGGCAGCAGCCCCTACGAGCAGTACTTC.

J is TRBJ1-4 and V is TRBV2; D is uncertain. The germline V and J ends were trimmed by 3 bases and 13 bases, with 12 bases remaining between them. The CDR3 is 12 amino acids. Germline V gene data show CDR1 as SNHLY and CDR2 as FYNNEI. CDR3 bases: TGTGCCAGCAGTGATTTACAGCTTTTACTGTTTTTT. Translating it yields CASSDLQLLLFF.

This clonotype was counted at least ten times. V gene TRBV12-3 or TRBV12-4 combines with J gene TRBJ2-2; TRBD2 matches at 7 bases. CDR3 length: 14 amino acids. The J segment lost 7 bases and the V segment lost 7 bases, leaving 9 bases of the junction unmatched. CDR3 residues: CASKILALSGELFF. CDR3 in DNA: TGTGCCAGCAAGATACTAGCGCTTAGCGGGGAGCTGTTTTTT.

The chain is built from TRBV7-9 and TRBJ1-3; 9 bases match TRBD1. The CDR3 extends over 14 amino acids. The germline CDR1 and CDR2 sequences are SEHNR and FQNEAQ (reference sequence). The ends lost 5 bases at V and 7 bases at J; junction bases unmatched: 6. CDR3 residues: CASSHRDRENTIYF. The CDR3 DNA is TGTGCCAGCAGCCACCGGGACAGGGAGAACACCATATATTTT.

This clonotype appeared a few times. CDR3 sequence (DNA): TGTGCCAGCGTGCTTAGAGCAGCTAACTATGGCTACACCTTC. This gives the protein CASVLRAANYGYTF. J is TRBJ1-2 and V is TRBV7-2; D remains unclear. The CDR3 length is 14 residues. Per the germline V gene, CDR1 is SGHTA and CDR2 is FQGNSA. Trimming cost V 8 bases and J 0 bases, with 13 bases left between them.

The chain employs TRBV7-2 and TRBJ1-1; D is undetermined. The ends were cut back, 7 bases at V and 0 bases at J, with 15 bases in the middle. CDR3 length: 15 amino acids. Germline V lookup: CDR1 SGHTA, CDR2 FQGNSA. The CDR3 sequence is CASTSGGGMNTEAFF. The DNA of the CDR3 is TGTGCCAGCACCTCGGGCGGTGGCATGAACACTGAAGCTTTCTTT.

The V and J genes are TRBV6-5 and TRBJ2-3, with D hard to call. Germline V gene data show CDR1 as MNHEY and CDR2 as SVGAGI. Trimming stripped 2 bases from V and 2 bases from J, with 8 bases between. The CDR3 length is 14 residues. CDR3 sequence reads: CASSYAHSTDTQYF. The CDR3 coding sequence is TGTGCCAGCAGTTACGCCCACTCCACAGATACGCAGTATTTT.

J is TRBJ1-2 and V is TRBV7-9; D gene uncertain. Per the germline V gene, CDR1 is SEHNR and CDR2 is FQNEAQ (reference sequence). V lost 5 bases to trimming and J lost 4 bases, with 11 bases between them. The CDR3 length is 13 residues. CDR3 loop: CASSPIFLYGYTF. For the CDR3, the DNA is TGTGCCAGCAGCCCCATCTTCCTCTATGGCTACACCTTC.

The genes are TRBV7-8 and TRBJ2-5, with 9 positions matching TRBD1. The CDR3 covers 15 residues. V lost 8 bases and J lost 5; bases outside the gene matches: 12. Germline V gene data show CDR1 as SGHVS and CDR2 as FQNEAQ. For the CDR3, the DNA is TGTGCCAGCGGGGGACAGGGAGGGACAGGCGAGACCCAGTACTTC. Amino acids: CASGGQGGTGETQYF.

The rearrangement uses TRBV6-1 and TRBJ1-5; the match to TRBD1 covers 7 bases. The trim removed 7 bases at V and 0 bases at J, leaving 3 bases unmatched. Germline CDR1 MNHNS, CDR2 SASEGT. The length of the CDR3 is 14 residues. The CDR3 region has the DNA TGTGCCAGCACCGACAGGGTTAGCAATCAGCCCCAGCATTTT. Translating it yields CASTDRVSNQPQHF.

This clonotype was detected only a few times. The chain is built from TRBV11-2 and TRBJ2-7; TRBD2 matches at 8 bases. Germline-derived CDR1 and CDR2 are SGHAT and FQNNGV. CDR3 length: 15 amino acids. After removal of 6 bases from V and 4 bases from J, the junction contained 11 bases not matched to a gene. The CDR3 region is CASRNIAGRTYEQYF. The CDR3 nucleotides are TGTGCCAGCAGGAACATAGCGGGGCGTACTTACGAGCAGTACTTC. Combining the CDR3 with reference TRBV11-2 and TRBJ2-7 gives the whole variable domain EAGVAQSPRYKIIEKRQSVAFWCNPISGHATLYWYQQILGQGPKLLIQFQNNGVVDDSQLPKDRFSAERLKGVDSTLKIQPAKLEDSAVYLCASRNIAGRTYEQYFGPGTRLTVT.

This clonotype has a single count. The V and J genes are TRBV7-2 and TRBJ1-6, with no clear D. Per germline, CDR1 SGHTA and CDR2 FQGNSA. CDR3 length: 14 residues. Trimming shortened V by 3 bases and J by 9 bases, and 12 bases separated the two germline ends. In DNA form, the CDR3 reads TGTGCCAGCAGCTTTAGCGGCGGTCTTTCACCCCTCCACTTT. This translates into CASSFSGGLSPLHF.

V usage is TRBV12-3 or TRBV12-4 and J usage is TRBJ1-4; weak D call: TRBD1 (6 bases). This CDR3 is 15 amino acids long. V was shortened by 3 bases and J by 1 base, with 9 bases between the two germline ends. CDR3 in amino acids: CASSFQGITNEKLFF. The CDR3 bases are TGTGCCAGCAGTTTTCAGGGGATAACTAATGAAAAACTGTTTTTT.

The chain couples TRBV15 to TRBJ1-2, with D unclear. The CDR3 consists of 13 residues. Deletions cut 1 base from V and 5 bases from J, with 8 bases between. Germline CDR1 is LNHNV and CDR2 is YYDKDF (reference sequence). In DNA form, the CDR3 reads TGTGCCACCAGCAGAGGGGGAACTTATGGCTACACCTTC. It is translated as CATSRGGTYGYTF.

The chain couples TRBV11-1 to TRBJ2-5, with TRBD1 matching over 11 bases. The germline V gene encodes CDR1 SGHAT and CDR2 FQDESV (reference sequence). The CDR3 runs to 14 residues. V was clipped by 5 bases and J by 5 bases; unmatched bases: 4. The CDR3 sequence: CASSRTGGSETQYF. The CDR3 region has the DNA TGTGCCAGCAGCAGGACAGGGGGCAGCGAGACCCAGTACTTC.

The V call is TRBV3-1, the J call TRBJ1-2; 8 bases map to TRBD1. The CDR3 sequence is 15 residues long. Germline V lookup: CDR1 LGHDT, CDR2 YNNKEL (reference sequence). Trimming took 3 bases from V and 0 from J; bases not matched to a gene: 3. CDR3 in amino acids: CASSQTQGANYGYTF. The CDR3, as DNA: TGTGCCAGCAGCCAGACACAGGGGGCTAACTATGGCTACACCTTC. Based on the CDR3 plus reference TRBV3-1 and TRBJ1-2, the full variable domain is DTAVSQTPKYLVTQMGNDKSIKCEQNLGHDTMYWYKQDSKKFLKIMFSYNNKELIINETVPNRFSPKSPDKAHLNLHINSLELGDSAVYFCASSQTQGANYGYTFGSGTRLTVV.

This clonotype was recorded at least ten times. The CDR3 bases are TGCGCCAGCAGTCGTAGGGAGTTTCGTGAAAAACTGTTTTTT. Translated: CASSRREFREKLFF. The J gene is TRBJ1-4, the V gene TRBV10-2; the D is unclear. Germline V gives CDR1 WSHSY, CDR2 SAAADI. The ends were cut back, 5 bases at V and 7 bases at J, with 14 bases in the middle. The CDR3 totals 14 residues.

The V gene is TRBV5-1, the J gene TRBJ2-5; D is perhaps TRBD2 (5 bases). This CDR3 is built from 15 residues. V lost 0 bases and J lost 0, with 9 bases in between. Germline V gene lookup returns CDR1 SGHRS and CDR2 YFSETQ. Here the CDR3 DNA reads TGCGCCAGCAGCTTGGGGGGAGAGTACCAAGAGACCCAGTACTTC. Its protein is CASSLGGEYQETQYF. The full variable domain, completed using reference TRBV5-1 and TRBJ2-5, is KAGVTQTPRYLIKTRGQQVTLSCSPISGHRSVSWYQQTPGQGLQFLFEYFSETQRNKGNFPGRFSGRQFSNSRSEMNVSTLELGDSALYLCASSLGGEYQETQYFGPGTRLLVL.

CDR3 region: CASSLDLLEQFF. The DNA of the CDR3 is TGTGCCAGCAGCTTAGATCTGCTTGAGCAGTTCTTC. This sequence joins TRBV7-9 and TRBJ2-1; no clear D gene. Germline loops: CDR1 SEHNR, CDR2 FQNEAQ (reference sequence). Trimming cost V 1 base and J 9 bases, with 7 bases left between them. The CDR3 totals 12 residues.